These 27 T cell receptor beta chains originate from one sample sequenced in a study of blood T cell repertoires in COVID-19. Profiled with immunoSEQ multiplex PCR; TCRdb holds only in-frame clones, not every one. The sample has fewer than 150,000 clones, roughly four fifths seen once. Specimen: peripheral blood. The source is a human donor in a cohort sampled during active COVID-19.

The chain joins TRBV7-9 to TRBJ2-1; a weak D match, TRBD2 (6 bases). CDR1 and CDR2 (germline): SEHNR, FQNEAQ (reference sequence). The V end was cut by 1 base, the J end by 12 bases, with 7 bases between. CDR3 length equals 11 residues. In nucleotides, the CDR3 is TGTGCCAGCAGCTTAGAAGCGGGGCAGTTCTTC. This codes for CASSLEAGQFF.

The J gene is TRBJ1-1, the V gene TRBV11-1, with D possibly matching TRBD1 (6 bases). This CDR3 spans 13 amino acids. Germline CDR1 SGHAT, CDR2 FQDESV (reference sequence). V shed 3 bases and J shed 5 bases, with 10 bases lying between them. The CDR3 here is CASSLYRETEAFF. CDR3 in DNA: TGTGCCAGCAGCTTGTACAGGGAAACTGAAGCTTTCTTT.

The chain joins TRBV6-2 or TRBV6-3 to TRBJ1-1; a possible D gene is TRBD1 (6 bases). This CDR3 is 15 amino acids long. The germline CDR1 and CDR2 sequences are MNHEY and SVGEGT. V shed 4 bases and J shed 4 bases, with 16 bases lying between them. The CDR3 DNA follows: TGTGCCAGCAGTTCCCTGGGGGCCAGGAGCACTGAAGCTTTCTTT. As protein: CASSSLGARSTEAFF.

The V and J genes are TRBV11-3 and TRBJ1-2; D may be TRBD1 (5 bases). Trimming stripped 3 bases from V and 4 bases from J, with 18 bases between. The CDR3 sequence is 16 residues long. CDR1 is SGHNT and CDR2 is YENEEA in the germline V gene. CDR3 region: CASSFSQDRPFYGYTF. Written as DNA, the CDR3 is TGTGCCAGCAGCTTTTCTCAAGACAGACCATTCTATGGCTACACCTTC.

CDR3 sequence (DNA): TGTGCCAGCAGTTACTCCGGGACAGGGGGTTCACCCCTCCACTTT. It codes for CASSYSGTGGSPLHF. This chain connects TRBV6-2 or TRBV6-3 to TRBJ1-6; TRBD1 agrees at 11 bases. Germline V lookup: CDR1 MNHEY, CDR2 SVGEGT. Losses at the gene ends were 0 bases for V and 9 bases for J; bases not matched to a gene: 1. The CDR3 runs to 15 residues.

Only a few counts were recorded for this clone. The rearrangement links TRBV30 to TRBJ1-5; D is perhaps TRBD1 (5 bases). Germline CDR1 GTSNPN, CDR2 SVGIG (reference sequence). V was cut by 0 bases and J by 5 bases, with 5 bases left in between. The CDR3 has 12 residues. Here the CDR3 DNA reads TGTGCCTGGAGTGTAGGGGATCAGCCCCAGCATTTT. This sequence encodes CAWSVGDQPQHF.

The chain uses TRBV7-8 and TRBJ1-2; D might be TRBD1 (6 bases). The germline gives CDR1 SGHVS, CDR2 FQNEAQ. The CDR3 is made up of 13 amino acids. Deletions cut 4 bases from V and 10 bases from J, with 16 bases between. The CDR3 DNA reads TGTGCCAGCAGCTCCGACAGGCGGGCCCCCTACACCTTC. The encoded protein is CASSSDRRAPYTF.

The V and J genes are TRBV15 and TRBJ2-3; 15 bases are shared with TRBD2. The ends lost 5 bases at V and 6 bases at J; junction bases unmatched: 15. CDR3 length: 19 amino acids. CDR1 is LNHNV and CDR2 is YYDKDF in the germline V gene (reference sequence). CDR3: CATSGRTWTSGGAWDTQYF. CDR3 bases: TGTGCCACCAGCGGACGTACTTGGACTAGCGGGGGGGCGTGGGATACGCAGTATTTT.

The rearrangement links TRBV5-1 to TRBJ2-7; D gene uncertain. The V and J ends lost 4 bases and 1 base respectively, with 3 bases between them. This CDR3 has 11 residues. CDR1 SGHRS and CDR2 YFSETQ come from the germline V gene. The CDR3 sequence is CASSQSYEQYF. The DNA of the CDR3 is TGCGCCAGCAGCCAATCCTACGAGCAGTACTTC.

The chain combines TRBV2 with TRBJ1-1; TRBD1 aligns across 7 bases. Unmatched junction bases numbered 5, after V lost 7 bases and J lost 6 bases. Germline lookup yields CDR1 SNHLY and CDR2 FYNNEI. This CDR3 contains 12 residues. The CDR3, as DNA: TGTGCCAGCAATGCAGACAGGGCTGAAGCTTTCTTT. This codes for CASNADRAEAFF.

CDR3 protein: CASSHRDTRNTEAFF. The CDR3 coding sequence is TGTGCCAGCAGCCACCGGGACACTAGGAACACTGAAGCTTTCTTT. The chain links TRBV3-1 (or the pseudogene TRBV3-2) to TRBJ1-1; D may be TRBD1 (6 bases). This CDR3 has 15 residues. The ends were cut back, 3 bases at V and 1 base at J, with 12 bases in the middle. Per germline, CDR1 LGHDT and CDR2 YNNKEL (reference sequence).

The gene calls are TRBV6-5 and TRBJ1-2; 7 bases are a match to TRBD1. CDR3 length: 13 amino acids. V was pared by 4 bases and J by 5 bases, with 4 bases of the junction left unmatched. Germline V CDR1 and CDR2: MNHEY, SVGAGI. The CDR3 sequence: CASSFGQVYGYTF. DNA of the CDR3: TGTGCCAGCAGTTTCGGACAGGTTTATGGCTACACCTTC.

The chain combines TRBV7-8 with TRBJ1-1; D not resolved. The CDR3 contains 14 residues. V lost 2 bases and J lost 5, with 12 bases in between. Germline CDR1 is SGHVS and CDR2 is FQNEAQ. The CDR3 DNA follows: TGTGCCAGCAGCTTACGTCGGGTTGCGACTGAAGCTTTCTTT. This gives the protein CASSLRRVATEAFF.

The rearrangement links TRBV13 to TRBJ2-1; 9 bases map to TRBD1. J was trimmed by 2 bases and V by 3 bases; bases with no gene match: 2. CDR3 size: 15 residues. Germline V gene lookup returns CDR1 PRHDT and CDR2 FYEKMQ (reference sequence). The CDR3 region has the DNA TGTGCCAGCAGCTTTGACAGGGGGGCCTACAATGAGCAGTTCTTC. It codes for CASSFDRGAYNEQFF.

The rearrangement links TRBV9 to TRBJ2-2; 10 bases align to TRBD2. CDR1 and CDR2 (germline): SGDLS, YYNGEE. Trimming took 4 bases from V and 6 from J; bases not matched to a gene: 6. The CDR3 totals 15 residues. For the CDR3, the DNA is TGTGCCAGCAGCCCCCGGACTAGCGGTGCCGGGGAGCTGTTTTTT. Protein product: CASSPRTSGAGELFF.

This chain connects TRBV2 to TRBJ2-1, with TRBD1 matching over 9 bases. The CDR3 extends over 16 amino acids. V lost 5 bases and J lost 6; bases outside the gene matches: 11. CDR1 and CDR2 from the germline V gene are SNHLY and FYNNEI. The chain's CDR3 is CASSYLGTGSRNEQFF. In DNA, the CDR3 is TGTGCCAGCAGTTATTTAGGGACAGGGTCCCGCAATGAGCAGTTCTTC.

This clone was found a few times. This chain joins TRBV5-1 and TRBJ2-7; D is possibly TRBD1 (5 bases). This CDR3 is built from 14 residues. Trimming pared 4 bases from V and 1 base from J, leaving 12 bases between. The germline gives CDR1 SGHRS, CDR2 YFSETQ. The CDR3 sequence is CASSAFQGSYEQYF. CDR3 sequence (DNA): TGCGCCAGCAGCGCCTTTCAGGGTTCCTACGAGCAGTACTTC.

The chain uses TRBV6-5 and TRBJ1-6; D is ambiguous. Trimming stripped 7 bases from V and 9 bases from J, with 10 bases between. Germline lookup yields CDR1 MNHEY and CDR2 SVGAGI. The CDR3 length is 12 residues. CDR3 sequence: CASMVSLSPLHF. DNA for the CDR3: TGTGCCAGCATGGTTAGTCTTTCACCCCTCCACTTT.

This chain links TRBV6-5 with TRBJ1-2; 9 bases fit TRBD1. The CDR3 consists of 15 residues. J was trimmed by 8 bases and V by 6 bases; bases with no gene match: 13. CDR1 and CDR2 from the germline V gene are MNHEY and SVGAGI. CDR3 nucleotides: TGTGCCAGCAGGTTCCCGGGACAGGGCTCCAACGGCTACACCTTC. Its protein is CASRFPGQGSNGYTF.

The gene calls are TRBV24-1 and TRBJ2-5, with TRBD2 matching over 7 bases. This CDR3 has 17 residues. Germline CDR1 KGHDR, CDR2 SFDVKD. Unmatched junction bases numbered 8, after V lost 1 base and J lost 1 base. CDR3 amino acids: CATSDLSTGGPQETQYF. CDR3 DNA sequence: TGTGCCACCAGTGATTTATCGACGGGGGGACCCCAAGAGACCCAGTACTTC.

This clone was detected many times. The chain couples TRBV30 to TRBJ2-6; D ambiguous. From germline, CDR1 is GTSNPN and CDR2 SVGIG (reference sequence). CDR3 length: 15 residues. Trimming pared 0 bases from V and 0 bases from J, leaving 6 bases between. The CDR3 loop reads CAWSVLGSGANVLTF. The CDR3 nucleotides are TGTGCCTGGAGTGTTCTCGGCTCTGGGGCCAACGTCCTGACTTTC.

The chain is built from TRBV10-1 and TRBJ2-3; 10 positions match TRBD1. Trimming cost V 4 bases and J 7 bases; bases outside gene matches: 2. The CDR3 runs 13 residues. Germline V gives CDR1 WNHNN, CDR2 SYGVQD (reference sequence). The chain's CDR3 is CASSGQGANTQYF. The CDR3 DNA follows: TGCGCCAGCAGTGGACAGGGGGCGAATACGCAGTATTTT.

The V and J genes are TRBV9 and TRBJ1-2; weak D call: TRBD1 (6 bases). The CDR3 is made up of 13 amino acids. Germline loops: CDR1 SGDLS, CDR2 YYNGEE. V was clipped by 0 bases and J by 8 bases, with 11 bases between them. The CDR3 region is CASSVAGAGGYTF. CDR3 bases: TGTGCCAGCAGCGTAGCAGGGGCAGGCGGCTACACCTTC.

In this sample, this clone turned up a few times. The chain combines TRBV2 with TRBJ2-7, with D maybe TRBD1 (6 bases). Germline CDR1 SNHLY, CDR2 FYNNEI. This CDR3 contains 13 residues. Trimming took off 7 bases at V and 0 bases at J, with 10 bases between the two ends. CDR3 sequence (DNA): TGTGCCAGCACGGGACACCTCTCCTACGAGCAGTACTTC. It translates to CASTGHLSYEQYF.

The gene calls are TRBV6-5 and TRBJ1-4, with D perhaps matching TRBD1 (6 bases). This CDR3 is 15 amino acids long. V lost 4 bases to trimming and J lost 7 bases, with 16 bases between them. In germline, CDR1 is MNHEY, CDR2 SVGAGI. CDR3 sequence: CASSSAGGGGEKLFF. CDR3 coding DNA: TGTGCCAGCAGTTCCGCCGGGGGCGGGGGTGAAAAACTGTTTTTT.

The genes are TRBV12-3 or TRBV12-4 and TRBJ1-5; unclear D gene. This CDR3 spans 13 amino acids. V was shortened by 3 bases and J by 6 bases, with 9 bases between the two germline ends. Here the CDR3 DNA reads TGTGCCAGCAGTTTGCGGGAAGTTCAGCCCCAGCATTTT. Residues: CASSLREVQPQHF.

This clone has just a few counts. The chain couples TRBV9 to TRBJ1-1; the D is unclear. Trimming removed 2 bases from V and 5 bases from J, with 10 bases in between. The CDR3 is 13 amino acids. From germline, CDR1 is SGDLS and CDR2 YYNGEE. CDR3 region: CASSVSVGTEAFF. The CDR3 bases are TGTGCCAGCAGCGTTTCCGTCGGGACTGAAGCTTTCTTT.